A single sample gave rise to the 20 T cell receptor beta chains below, sequenced in a study of T cell responses to AZD1222 COVID-19 vaccine. The method was immunoSEQ multiplex PCR; TCRdb's version includes in-frame clones alone and lacks a portion of them. This table holds 100,000 to 150,000 clones, roughly 90% found once. The sample in question was peripheral blood, obtained on day 0 of MenACWY control vaccination. The source is an adult in good health.

The chain couples TRBV18 to TRBJ1-4; D is uncertain. V was shortened by 0 bases and J by 11 bases, with 16 bases between the two germline ends. CDR1 KGHSH and CDR2 LQKENI come from the germline V gene. The CDR3 has 15 residues. CDR3 sequence reads: CASSPPGKGIEKLFF. In nucleotides, the CDR3 is TGTGCCAGCTCACCACCGGGCAAGGGCATTGAGAAACTGTTTTTT.

The chain couples TRBV3-1 (or the pseudogene TRBV3-2) to TRBJ1-2; TRBD1 might be the D (5 bases). V lost 0 bases and J lost 8, with 16 bases in between. The CDR3 has 15 amino acids. Per germline, CDR1 LGHDT and CDR2 YNNKEL (reference sequence). This CDR3 reads CASSQDQGARKGYTF. The CDR3 region has the DNA TGTGCCAGCAGCCAAGATCAAGGGGCACGGAAAGGCTACACCTTC.

The rearrangement joins TRBV5-1 to TRBJ2-5; D is ambiguous. Germline CDR1 SGHRS, CDR2 YFSETQ. The V end was cut by 4 bases, the J end by 0 bases, with 4 bases between. This CDR3 is 12 amino acids long. The CDR3 DNA reads TGCGCCAGCAGCCAAGACCAAGAGACCCAGTACTTC. Protein sequence: CASSQDQETQYF.

This rearrangement joins TRBV6-5 to TRBJ1-2; D unresolved. This CDR3 is built from 14 residues. Trimming took off 4 bases at V and 1 base at J, with 10 bases between the two ends. CDR1 and CDR2 from the germline V gene are MNHEY and SVGAGI. The CDR3 DNA reads TGTGCCAGCAGTTCCGCGAGGAGTAACTATGGCTACACCTTC. Its protein is CASSSARSNYGYTF.

The chain couples TRBV2 to TRBJ2-3; D is ambiguous. Trimming cost V 4 bases and J 2 bases, with 16 bases left between them. Germline V gene lookup returns CDR1 SNHLY and CDR2 FYNNEI. The length of the CDR3 is 16 residues. The CDR3 sequence is CASSGGPSGVTDTQYF. DNA for the CDR3: TGTGCCAGCAGTGGTGGACCCTCAGGTGTCACAGATACGCAGTATTTT. Full variable domain (missing parts from reference TRBV2 and TRBJ2-3): EPEVTQTPSHQVTQMGQEVILRCVPISNHLYFYWYRQILGQKVEFLVSFYNNEISEKSEIFDDQFSVERPDGSNFTLKIRSTKLEDSAMYFCASSGGPSGVTDTQYFGPGTRLTVL.

The rearrangement links TRBV11-2 to TRBJ2-1; D possibly matches TRBD1 or TRBD2 (6 bases each). Trimming took off 2 bases at V and 3 bases at J, with 14 bases between the two ends. The CDR3 extends over 16 amino acids. The germline V gene encodes CDR1 SGHAT and CDR2 FQNNGV. CDR3 sequence reads: CASSLTAAGHYNEQFF. The CDR3 DNA reads TGTGCCAGCAGCTTAACTGCGGCGGGACACTACAATGAGCAGTTCTTC.

The rearrangement joins TRBV6-6 to TRBJ1-2; tentatively, D is TRBD1 (6 bases). The CDR3 runs to 16 residues. V was cut by 2 bases and J by 0 bases, with 13 bases left in between. The V gene's germline CDR1 is MNHNY and CDR2 SVGAGI (reference sequence). This chain's CDR3 is CASSYRGTQTNYGYTF. The DNA of the CDR3 is TGTGCCAGCAGTTACAGGGGGACACAAACTAACTATGGCTACACCTTC.

V and J are TRBV12-3 or TRBV12-4 and TRBJ1-2; the match to TRBD1 covers 9 bases. Trimming at V came to 7 bases and at J to 5 bases, leaving 5 bases not matched to a gene. The CDR3 totals 13 residues. CDR3 in amino acids: CASTLTGGYGYTF. The CDR3 coding sequence is TGTGCCAGCACCCTGACAGGGGGGTATGGCTACACCTTC.

The chain uses TRBV19 and TRBJ1-5; D remains unclear. This CDR3 is 14 amino acids long. The V end lost 4 bases, the J end lost 2 bases, and 9 bases lay between the germline ends. Germline V gives CDR1 LNHDA, CDR2 SQIVND (reference sequence). The CDR3 region has the DNA TGTGCCAGTAGTACCCCCGGAGGCAATCAGCCCCAGCATTTT. It codes for CASSTPGGNQPQHF.

This chain uses TRBV6-6 with TRBJ1-1; tentatively, D is TRBD1 (6 bases). V gave up 6 bases and J gave up 8 bases, with 16 bases separating them. Germline values: CDR1 MNHNY, CDR2 SVGAGI (reference sequence). There are 13 residues in the CDR3. As DNA, the CDR3 is TGTGCCAGCAGCGCGGACAGCTTTGAGGAAGCTTTCTTT. Translating gives CASSADSFEEAFF.

This chain links TRBV7-6 with TRBJ2-1; D not certain. The germline V gene has CDR1 SGHVS and CDR2 FNYEAQ. The V end lost 1 base, the J end lost 7 bases, and 14 bases lay between the germline ends. The CDR3 runs to 15 residues. CDR3 protein: CASSLESQSGNEQFF. The CDR3, as DNA: TGTGCCAGCAGCTTAGAATCACAGTCAGGTAATGAGCAGTTCTTC.

The chain combines TRBV19 with TRBJ2-3; D unresolved. This CDR3 is built from 12 residues. CDR1 and CDR2 (germline): LNHDA, SQIVND (reference sequence). V lost 5 bases, J lost 1 base, and 4 bases lay in between. The CDR3 DNA reads as TGTGCCAGTAGTCCGCGCACAGATACGCAGTATTTT. Encoded protein: CASSPRTDTQYF.

V and J are TRBV12-3 or TRBV12-4 and TRBJ2-5; D gene unclear. The CDR3 spans 12 residues. V was clipped by 4 bases and J by 5 bases, with 8 bases between them. In DNA form, the CDR3 reads TGTGCCAGCAGTTCGACGAGGGAGACCCAGTACTTC. Encoded protein: CASSSTRETQYF.

This chain joins TRBV15 and TRBJ1-1, with D perhaps matching TRBD1 (5 bases). V was clipped by 3 bases and J by 0 bases, with 14 bases between them. Germline V CDR1 and CDR2: LNHNV, YYDKDF (reference sequence). This CDR3 has 16 amino acids. The CDR3 nucleotides read TGTGCCACCAGCAGCCCTAGGGAGGGGATGAACACTGAAGCTTTCTTT. Translating gives CATSSPREGMNTEAFF.

The chain joins TRBV6-5 to TRBJ2-7, with D possibly being TRBD2 (7 bases). The V gene's germline CDR1 is MNHEY and CDR2 SVGAGI. The CDR3 extends over 15 amino acids. Trimming left V 2 bases short and J 3 bases short, with 14 bases between. The CDR3 DNA follows: TGTGCCAGCAGTTACGGTGCGGGGGCGAGCTACGAGCAGTACTTC. It encodes CASSYGAGASYEQYF.

The table lists this clone with a count of one. CDR3 in amino acids: CASRHTSGRGGSEQFF. CDR3 nucleotide sequence: TGTGCCAGCAGGCATACTAGCGGGAGAGGGGGTTCTGAGCAGTTCTTC. V is TRBV11-3 and J is TRBJ2-1; 11 bases align to TRBD2. Germline V gene sequence: CDR1 SGHNT, CDR2 YENEEA. J lost 9 bases, V lost 6 bases, and 13 bases had no gene match. The CDR3 spans 16 residues. Supplemented by reference TRBV11-3 and TRBJ2-1, the full variable domain reads EAGVVQSPRYKIIEKKQPVAFWCNPISGHNTLYWYLQNLGQGPELLIRYENEEAVDDSQLPKDRFSAERLKGVDSTLKIQPAELGDSAVYLCASRHTSGRGGSEQFFGPGTRLTVL.

The chain employs TRBV7-6 and TRBJ1-5; a possible D gene is TRBD1 (5 bases). V was shortened by 0 bases and J by 3 bases, with 9 bases between the two germline ends. Germline values: CDR1 SGHVS, CDR2 FNYEAQ. CDR3 length equals 15 residues. The CDR3 DNA follows: TGTGCCAGCAGCTTAGCCACAGGACCCAATCAGCCCCAGCATTTT. Amino acids: CASSLATGPNQPQHF.

The chain is built from TRBV11-3 and TRBJ2-7; a weak D match, TRBD2 (5 bases). Germline assignment: CDR1 SGHNT and CDR2 YENEEA. V lost 5 bases to trimming and J lost 3 bases, with 17 bases between them. The length of the CDR3 is 15 residues. CDR3: CASSPPRADYYEQYF. CDR3 bases: TGTGCCAGCAGCCCCCCTCGAGCTGACTACTACGAGCAGTACTTC.

This clone was seen a few times. This chain links TRBV9 with TRBJ2-7; D may be TRBD1 (5 bases). The CDR3 length is 14 residues. V dropped 2 bases and J dropped 4 bases, with 13 bases sitting between them. In germline, CDR1 is SGDLS, CDR2 YYNGEE. The CDR3 loop is CASSVTDQGYEQYF. Here the CDR3 DNA reads TGTGCCAGCAGCGTCACGGACCAGGGTTACGAGCAGTACTTC.

This chain connects TRBV20-1 to TRBJ2-1; no definite D call. CDR3 length: 12 residues. V was cut by 3 bases and J by 7 bases, with 10 bases left in between. Germline CDR1 is DFQATT and CDR2 is SNEGSKA (reference sequence). Here the CDR3 DNA reads TGCAGTGCTAGTTTGGGAAAAAATGAGCAGTTCTTC. This sequence encodes CSASLGKNEQFF.